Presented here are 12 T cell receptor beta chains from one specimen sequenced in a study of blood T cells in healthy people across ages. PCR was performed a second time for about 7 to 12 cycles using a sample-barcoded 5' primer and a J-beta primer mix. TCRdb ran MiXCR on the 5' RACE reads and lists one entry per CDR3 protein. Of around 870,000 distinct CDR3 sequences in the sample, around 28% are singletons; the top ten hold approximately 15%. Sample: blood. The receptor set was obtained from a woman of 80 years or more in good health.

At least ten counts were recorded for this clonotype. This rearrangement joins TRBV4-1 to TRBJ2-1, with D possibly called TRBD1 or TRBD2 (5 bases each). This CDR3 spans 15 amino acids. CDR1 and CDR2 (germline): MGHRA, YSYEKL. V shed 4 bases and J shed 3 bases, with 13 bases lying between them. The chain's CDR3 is CASSPLGAGYNEQFF. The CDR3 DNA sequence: TGCGCCAGCAGCCCGCTCGGGGCTGGCTACAATGAGCAGTTCTTC.

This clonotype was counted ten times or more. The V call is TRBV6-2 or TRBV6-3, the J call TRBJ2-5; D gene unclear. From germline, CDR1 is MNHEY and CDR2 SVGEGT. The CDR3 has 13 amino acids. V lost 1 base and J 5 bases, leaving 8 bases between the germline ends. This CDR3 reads CASSYYGRETQYF. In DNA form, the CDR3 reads TGTGCCAGCAGTTACTACGGGCGGGAGACCCAGTACTTC.

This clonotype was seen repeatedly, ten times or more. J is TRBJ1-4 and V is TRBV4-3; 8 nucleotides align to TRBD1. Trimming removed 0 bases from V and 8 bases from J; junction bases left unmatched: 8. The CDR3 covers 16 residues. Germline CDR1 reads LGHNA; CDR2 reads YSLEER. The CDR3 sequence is CASSQEWQGAGEKLFF. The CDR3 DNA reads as TGCGCCAGCAGCCAAGAATGGCAGGGGGCCGGGGAAAAACTGTTTTTT.

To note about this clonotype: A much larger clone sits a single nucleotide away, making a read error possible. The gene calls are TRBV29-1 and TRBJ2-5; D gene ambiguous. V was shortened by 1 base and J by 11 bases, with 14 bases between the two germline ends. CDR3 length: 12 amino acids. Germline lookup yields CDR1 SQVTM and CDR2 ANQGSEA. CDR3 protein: CSVEGVGYEQYF. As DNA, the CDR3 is TGCAGCGTTGAAGGAGTGGGGTATGAGCAGTACTTC.

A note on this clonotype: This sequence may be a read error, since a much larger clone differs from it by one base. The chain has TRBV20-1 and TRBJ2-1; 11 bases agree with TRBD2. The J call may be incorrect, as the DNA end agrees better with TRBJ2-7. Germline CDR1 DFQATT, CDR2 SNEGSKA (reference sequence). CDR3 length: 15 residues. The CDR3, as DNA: TGCAGTGTTACTAGCGGGGGACCCTTATACAATGAGCAGTACTTC. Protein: CSVTSGGPLYNEQYF.

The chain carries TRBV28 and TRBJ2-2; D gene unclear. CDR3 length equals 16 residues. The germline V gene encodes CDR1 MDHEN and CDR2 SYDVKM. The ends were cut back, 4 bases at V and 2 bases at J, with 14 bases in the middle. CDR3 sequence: CASSYEWVSNTGELFF. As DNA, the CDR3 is TGTGCCAGCAGTTACGAGTGGGTCTCAAACACCGGGGAGCTGTTTTTT.

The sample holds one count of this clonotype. The CDR3 protein is CASSLEGRLAHTGTQYF. In nucleotides, the CDR3 is TGTGCCAGCAGCCTAGAGGGCCGACTAGCCCACACAGGGACCCAGTACTTC. The chain employs TRBV7-2 and TRBJ2-5, with 7 bases aligning to TRBD2. The trim removed 5 bases at V and 7 bases at J, leaving 19 bases unmatched. The CDR3 has 17 residues. The germline gives CDR1 SGHTA, CDR2 FQGNSA.

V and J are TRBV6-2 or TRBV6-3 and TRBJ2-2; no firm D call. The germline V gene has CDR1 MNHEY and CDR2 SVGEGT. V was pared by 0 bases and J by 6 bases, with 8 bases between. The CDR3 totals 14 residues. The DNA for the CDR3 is TGTGCCAGCAGTTACTCAGTAAGCGCCGGGGAGCTGTTTTTT. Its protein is CASSYSVSAGELFF.

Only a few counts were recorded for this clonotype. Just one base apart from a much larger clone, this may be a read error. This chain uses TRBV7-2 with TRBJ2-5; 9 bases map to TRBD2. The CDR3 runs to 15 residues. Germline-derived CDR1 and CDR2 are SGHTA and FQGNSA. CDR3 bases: TGTGCCGGCAGCTCCCAGCTAGCGGGGAAAGAGACCCAGTACTTC. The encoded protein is CAGSSQLAGKETQYF.

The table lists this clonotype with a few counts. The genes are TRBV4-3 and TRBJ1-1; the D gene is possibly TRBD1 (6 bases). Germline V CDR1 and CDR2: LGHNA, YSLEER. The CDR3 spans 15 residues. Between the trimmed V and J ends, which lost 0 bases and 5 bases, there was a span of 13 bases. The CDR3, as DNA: TGCGCCAGCAGCCAAGATGATGGGGGCGCAACTGAAGCTTTCTTT. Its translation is CASSQDDGGATEAFF.

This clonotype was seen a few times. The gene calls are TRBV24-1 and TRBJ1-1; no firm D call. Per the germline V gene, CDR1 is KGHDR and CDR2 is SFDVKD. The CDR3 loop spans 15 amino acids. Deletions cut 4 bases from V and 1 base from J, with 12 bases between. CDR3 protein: CATSDLFSGNTEAFF. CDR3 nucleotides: TGTGCCACCAGTGACCTATTTTCAGGGAACACTGAAGCTTTCTTT.

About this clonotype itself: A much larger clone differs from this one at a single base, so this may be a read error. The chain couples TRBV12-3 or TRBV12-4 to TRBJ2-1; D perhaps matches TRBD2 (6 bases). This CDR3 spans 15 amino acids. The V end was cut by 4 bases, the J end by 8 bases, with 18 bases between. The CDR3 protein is CASSWGDGGSDEQFF. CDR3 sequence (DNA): TGTGCCAGCAGTTGGGGGGACGGGGGTTCCGATGAGCAGTTCTTC.